This T cell receptor (beta chain) was observed in a study of T cell responses to AZD1222 COVID-19 vaccine (dated by TCRdb to 2020 to 2022). Concerning the study at large: A total of 240 or so trial participants underwent TCR sequencing, of whom some 200 had received two doses of AZD1222 and approximately 25 had received two doses of the MenACWY control vaccine. Trial participants were enrolled by age into 18-55, 56-69 and 70-plus year subgroups, with roughly 150, 30 and 60 TCR-sequenced participants respectively. Summary of the overall study and its limitations: Because no day 14 peak-response samples were available, repertoires were characterized only after the peak T cell response. Conclusions about previously exposed vaccinees are limited, since just a handful of AZD1222 recipients were seropositive for SARS-CoV-2 at baseline. In the small 56-69-year group, the increase in depth fell short of significance, most likely because of low power. The whole spike protein was spanned by vaccine-associated CD4 TCRs, and dominant responses were seen in regions 160-218 and 743-854. After two AZD1222 doses, spike-specific TCR breadth and depth were significantly higher than at day 0 and than in MenACWY recipients. Epitopes outside the regions mutated in the B.1.351 and B.1.1.7 variants were reportedly recognized by nearly half of the unique spike-specific TCRs. Participants were mostly white British, with more females than males. The authors suggested clonal diversity may have been underestimated.

According to the study, the label for this sample's time point signals: about 28 days (+/-7) after the second vaccine dose. AZD1222 recipients with second doses at about 4 weeks or about 12 weeks were pooled, because spike-specific TCR depth and breadth did not differ between schedules. The vaccinee samples were drawn from two UK trials, COV001 and COV002, one of which was a single-blind randomized controlled phase 2/3 trial testing AZD1222 (ChAdOx1 nCoV-19) in healthy adults. Trial participant PBMC samples were collected at day 0 and day 28 after the second dose for TCRbeta chain sequencing. On this clone: Which antigen it targets is not known. Nothing much larger sits one base from this clone, and base qualities are not available.

Per the germline V gene (reference sequence), GTSNPN is the CDR1 and SVGIG is the CDR2. Its CDR3 holds 12 amino acids, cysteine through phenylalanine. Here the CDR3 DNA is all that survives: 36 bases in frame from base 1. The junction carries 14 bases between V and J, which are trimmed by 8 bases and 3 bases respectively. The CDR3 regions of human TCRbeta chains were subjected to immunosequencing. The authors processed their data as follows. Repertoire TCRs were matched against a reference library of SARS-CoV-2-specific TCRs generated with the MIRA antigen-specificity platform. Breadth meant the fraction of unique TCRs that were SARS-CoV-2-associated, whereas depth meant the fraction of total T cells that were SARS-CoV-2-associated. Each spike-specific TCR was assigned to its reactive spike region and to a CD4 or CD8 class using the MIRA data. Log10-transformed breadth and depth values were compared by one-way ANOVA with Sidak's multiple comparisons tests. Held by TCRdb, this immuneACCESS table contains in-frame sequences only and omits some clones. Under half of the omission traces to an unresolved V gene where checked; the cause of the rest is unknown. That table is the source of V, J and clone size, and D and trimming were worked out from the DNA. The sample table records around 160,000 clones; 90% to 95% of these occur just once. Of the sample, around 0.98% falls within the top ten clones.

This receptor was obtained from an adult who received the AZD1222 COVID-19 vaccine. The chain is encoded by TRBV30 joined to TRBJ2-7, with the identity of the D gene unclear. The input for sequencing was peripheral blood, taken 28 days after the second AZD1222 dose. The CDR3 reads CAAGRPLYEQYF. Here is the DNA: TGTGCCGCCGGACGGCCCCTCTACGAGCAGTACTTC.